What follows are 20 T cell receptor beta chains derived from one specimen sequenced in a study of identical twins. TCRdb reprocessed the 5' RACE reads via MiXCR and lists one record per CDR3 protein. The table shows over 500,000 distinct CDR3 sequences, with around 20% occurring only once. The sample was also reused in another study, on T cells expressing NK-cell markers.

The sequenced material came from CD4+ T cells sorted from blood. Every receptor here comes from a woman aged 18-29 years in good health.

Here the CDR3 DNA reads TGTGCCTGGAACCGAGGCGGGGAGCTGTTTTTT. Translating gives CAWNRGGELFF. This rearrangement joins TRBV30 to TRBJ2-2; D unclear. Trimming took 4 bases from V and 7 from J, leaving 7 bases between them. The CDR3 covers 11 residues. Germline V CDR1 and CDR2: GTSNPN, SVGIG (reference sequence). Looking up the rest from reference TRBV30 and TRBJ2-2 gives the full variable domain: SQTIHQWPATLVQPVGSPLSLECTVEGTSNPNLYWYRQAAGRGLQLLFYSVGIGQISSEVPQNLSASRPQDRQFILSSKKLLLSDSGFYLCAWNRGGELFFGEGSRLTVL.

The chain combines TRBV3-1 with TRBJ2-6; 12 bases are a match to TRBD2. The V and J ends lost 4 bases and 3 bases, in that order; junction bases with no gene match: 7. Germline loops: CDR1 LGHDT, CDR2 YNNKEL (reference sequence). The CDR3 consists of 18 residues. Here the CDR3 DNA reads TGTGCCAGCAGCCTCTGGACTAGCGGGACTCTTGGGGCCAACGTCCTGACTTTC. This translates into CASSLWTSGTLGANVLTF.

The chain is built from TRBV29-1 and TRBJ1-1; no definite D call. CDR3 size: 13 residues. V gave up 5 bases and J gave up 0 bases, with 10 bases separating them. From germline, CDR1 is SQVTM and CDR2 ANQGSEA. Here the CDR3 reads CSVREKMNTEAFF. The CDR3 nucleotides are TGCAGCGTTCGTGAAAAGATGAACACTGAAGCTTTCTTT.

The chain recombines TRBV7-9 with TRBJ2-1, with 8 nucleotides matching TRBD2. The V gene's germline CDR1 is SEHNR and CDR2 FQNEAQ (reference sequence). Trimming took 2 bases from V and 9 from J; bases not matched to a gene: 9. The CDR3 runs 15 residues. The CDR3 DNA reads TGTGCCAGCAGCTTACGGAGCGGGAGTGGTGGTGAGCAGTTCTTC. This sequence encodes CASSLRSGSGGEQFF.

The V gene is TRBV6-1, the J gene TRBJ2-6; D not certain. In germline, CDR1 is MNHNS, CDR2 SASEGT. The germline V and J ends were trimmed by 8 bases and 1 base, with 12 bases remaining between them. CDR3 length: 15 residues. CDR3 bases: TGTGCCAGCGGCCCTATAGAATCTGGGGCCAACGTCCTGACTTTC. It is translated as CASGPIESGANVLTF.

The chain has TRBV12-3 or TRBV12-4 and TRBJ2-4; 9 nucleotides align to TRBD1. The CDR3 spans 14 residues. V was clipped by 4 bases and J by 7 bases; unmatched bases: 5. This chain's CDR3 is CASSWGQGGNIQYF. CDR3 DNA sequence: TGTGCCAGCAGTTGGGGACAGGGCGGGAACATTCAGTACTTC.

The chain recombines TRBV9 with TRBJ2-1, with D perhaps matching TRBD1 (6 bases). The V gene lost 0 bases and the J gene lost 8 bases, with 12 bases spanning the gap. Germline V CDR1 and CDR2: SGDLS, YYNGEE. This CDR3 is 14 amino acids long. CDR3 nucleotide sequence: TGTGCCAGCAGCGTAGATCCCAGGGGTGATGAGCAGTTCTTC. It encodes CASSVDPRGDEQFF. Using reference TRBV9 and TRBJ2-1 for the parts outside the CDR3, the full variable domain is DSGVTQTPKHLITATGQRVTLRCSPRSGDLSVYWYQQSLDQGLQFLIQYYNGEERAKGNILERFSAQQFPDLHSELNLSSLELGDSALYFCASSVDPRGDEQFFGPGTRLTVL.

This clonotype was observed a few times. This rearrangement joins TRBV20-1 to TRBJ1-5, with TRBD1 as a possible D gene (6 bases). CDR1 and CDR2 (germline): DFQATT, SNEGSKA (reference sequence). The CDR3 length is 13 residues. V was cut by 3 bases and J by 6 bases, with 12 bases left in between. CDR3 DNA sequence: TGCAGTGCTAGGTCGGGGGACATTCAGCCCCAGCATTTT. It yields the protein CSARSGDIQPQHF.

The rearrangement joins TRBV20-1 to TRBJ2-3, with unresolved D. The CDR3 sequence is 10 residues long. Germline CDR1 reads DFQATT; CDR2 reads SNEGSKA (reference sequence). The CDR3 spells CRAGGDTQYF. The CDR3 region has the DNA TGCAGGGCCGGTGGAGATACGCAGTATTTT.

This clonotype was observed a few times. The genes are TRBV9 and TRBJ1-5; 10 bases map to TRBD1. V lost 2 bases to trimming and J lost 8 bases; unmatched junction nucleotides: 7. The CDR3 spans 15 residues. CDR1 is SGDLS and CDR2 is YYNGEE in the germline V gene. The CDR3 spells CASSVGTGVFEPQHF. DNA of the CDR3: TGTGCCAGCAGCGTTGGGACAGGGGTTTTTGAGCCCCAGCATTTT.

This clonotype turned up a few times. This chain joins TRBV11-3 and TRBJ2-3; D may be TRBD1 (5 bases). V was cut by 0 bases and J by 6 bases, with 13 bases left in between. CDR3 length: 15 amino acids. CDR1 and CDR2 from the germline V gene are SGHNT and YENEEA. The CDR3 DNA sequence: TGTGCCAGCAGCTTAGAAGGCCGACAGTCCGATACGCAGTATTTT. Its translation is CASSLEGRQSDTQYF.

This clonotype was seen a few times. The chain has TRBV12-3 or TRBV12-4 and TRBJ1-6; a possible D gene is TRBD1 (6 bases). The CDR3 runs 18 residues. Trimming removed 5 bases at V and 1 base at J, with 18 bases between. The CDR3 region is CASSPPSGGLSYNSPLHF. The CDR3, as DNA: TGTGCCAGCAGTCCCCCGAGCGGGGGGCTGTCCTATAATTCACCCCTCCACTTT.

This clonotype occurred a few times. The chain combines TRBV3-1 with TRBJ2-1; D may match TRBD1 or TRBD2 (7 bases each). Trimming removed 3 bases at V and 10 bases at J, with 25 bases between. Germline-derived CDR1 and CDR2 are LGHDT and YNNKEL (reference sequence). This CDR3 region has 17 residues. The CDR3: CASSHRGRGARRGEQFF. The CDR3 DNA reads TGTGCCAGCAGCCACAGGGGGAGGGGGGCCCGGAGGGGAGAGCAGTTCTTC.

V is TRBV18 and J is TRBJ1-3; no clear D. This CDR3 comprises 16 residues. Germline-derived CDR1 and CDR2 are KGHSH and LQKENI. Trimming took 5 bases from V and 4 from J, leaving 18 bases between them. CDR3 in amino acids: CASSIGPPNSGNTIYF. The CDR3 DNA reads as TGTGCCAGCTCAATAGGACCCCCAAACTCGGGAAACACCATATATTTT.

This clonotype was counted a few times. Here the CDR3 reads CSASGGSRDHEQYF. In DNA form, the CDR3 reads TGCAGTGCTAGCGGGGGCTCCAGGGATCACGAGCAGTACTTC. V gene TRBV20-1 combines with J gene TRBJ2-7; D is possibly TRBD1 or TRBD2 (6 bases each). CDR1 and CDR2 from the germline V gene are DFQATT and SNEGSKA (reference sequence). V shed 3 bases and J shed 5 bases, with 17 bases lying between them. This CDR3 has 14 amino acids.

The sample holds one count of this clonotype. The CDR3 nucleotides are TGTGCCAGCAGCGTAGCTGTCAAGGCCGGGGAGCTGTTTTTT. It is translated as CASSVAVKAGELFF. The chain is built from TRBV9 and TRBJ2-2; D is undetermined. The CDR3 is 14 residues long. The ends were cut back, 0 bases at V and 6 bases at J, with 9 bases in the middle. Germline V lookup: CDR1 SGDLS, CDR2 YYNGEE.

V and J are TRBV7-8 and TRBJ2-3; D is unresolved. The CDR3 is made up of 18 amino acids. CDR1 and CDR2 (germline): SGHVS, FQNEAQ. V was pared by 0 bases and J by 2 bases, with 18 bases between. The DNA of the CDR3 is TGTGCCAGCAGCTTAGCCAAATCCCGACTGGCAGACACAGATACGCAGTATTTT. Its translation: CASSLAKSRLADTDTQYF.

Only a few counts were recorded for this clonotype. The V gene is TRBV20-1, the J gene TRBJ2-1; 9 nucleotides agree with TRBD2. The V gene's germline CDR1 is DFQATT and CDR2 SNEGSKA (reference sequence). The junction had 9 bases not matched to a gene; V was cut back by 3 bases and J by 6 bases. The CDR3 loop spans 15 amino acids. In DNA, the CDR3 is TGCAGTGCTAGGAAACCGGGACTAGCATTCAATGAGCAGTTCTTC. Translation gives CSARKPGLAFNEQFF.

The table lists this clonotype with a few counts. J is TRBJ2-7 and V is TRBV4-3; TRBD2 is a possible D gene (5 bases). Trimming cost V 0 bases and J 5 bases, with 11 bases left between them. Germline assignment: CDR1 LGHNA and CDR2 YSLEER. This CDR3 region has 14 residues. CDR3 amino acids: CASSQDPRAHEQYF. CDR3 sequence (DNA): TGCGCCAGCAGCCAAGATCCGAGGGCCCACGAGCAGTACTTC.

This clonotype was picked up a small number of times. The chain couples TRBV5-1 to TRBJ2-3; D unresolved. Germline V CDR1 and CDR2: SGHRS, YFSETQ. The ends were cut back, 6 bases at V and 3 bases at J, with 14 bases in the middle. The CDR3 length is 14 residues. The CDR3: CASTPGGVTDTQYF. DNA for the CDR3: TGCGCCAGCACCCCGGGCGGAGTAACAGATACGCAGTATTTT.